What follows describes a single TCR beta chain. Its target is not known. These data are taken from a study of blood T cells in healthy people across ages. For the study at large: Through template switching, about one barcoded beta molecule was captured per two T cells, as measured in model experiments. Study results and caveats: More naive CD4+ cells and higher diversity marked long-lived donors relative to aged donors.

A second roughly 7 to 11 cycle PCR used barcoded and J-beta primers. Via MiXCR, TCRdb re-called the 5' RACE reads, giving one row per CDR3 protein. The sample has 710,000 or so distinct CDR3 sequences, about 20% seen once. The ends lost 1 base at V and 0 bases at J; junction bases unmatched: 9. The CDR3 loop spans 19 amino acids. CDR1 LGHNA and CDR2 YNFKEQ come from the germline V gene. This receptor was taken from a man between 65 and 85 years old in good health. The rearrangement uses TRBV4-2 and TRBJ2-1, with 10 nucleotides matching TRBD2. Source material: blood. The CDR3 loop reads CASSQAISGGYSSYNEQFF. The DNA of the CDR3 is TGTGCCAGCAGCCAAGCGATTAGCGGGGGGTATAGCTCCTACAATGAGCAGTTCTTC.